A single sample is the source of the 20 T cell receptor beta chains below, sequenced in a study of response to subunit inactivated influenza vaccine. TCRdb recomputed calls from the RT-PCR reads with MiXCR, one row per CDR3 protein. This table has about 500,000 distinct CDR3 sequences, less than 7.5% appearing once. This specimen was PBMCs from blood, taken around 25 months after vaccination. Receptors originate from a man aged 50-75 years who received an inactivated influenza vaccine.

The chain is built from TRBV5-1 and TRBJ2-7; D is perhaps TRBD1 or TRBD2 (6 bases each). The V gene lost 4 bases and the J gene lost 3 bases, with 17 bases spanning the gap. Germline loops: CDR1 SGHRS, CDR2 YFSETQ. The CDR3 runs to 15 residues. CDR3 loop: CASSPQGGSNYEQYF. The DNA of the CDR3 is TGCGCCAGCAGCCCTCAAGGGGGGTCAAACTACGAGCAGTACTTC.

The chain carries TRBV4-1 and TRBJ1-1; D not certain. The germline V gene has CDR1 MGHRA and CDR2 YSYEKL. Trimming left V 1 base short and J 5 bases short, with 8 bases between. CDR3 size: 13 residues. This CDR3 is CASSQVLGTEAFF. The CDR3 coding sequence is TGCGCCAGCAGCCAAGTTCTTGGAACTGAAGCTTTCTTT.

This clonotype was seen a few times. This chain uses TRBV4-2 with TRBJ1-4; D is possibly TRBD1 (5 bases). Germline loops: CDR1 LGHNA, CDR2 YNFKEQ. V lost 0 bases, J lost 7 bases, and 15 bases lay in between. The CDR3 spans 16 residues. The chain's CDR3 is CASSQDPGTVAEKLFF. In nucleotides, the CDR3 is TGTGCCAGCAGCCAAGACCCGGGGACCGTAGCTGAAAAACTGTTTTTT.

This clonotype was counted only a few times. This sequence joins TRBV24-1 and TRBJ2-1, with D possibly matching TRBD1 (6 bases). Between the trimmed V and J ends, which lost 5 bases and 0 bases, there was a span of 16 bases. The V gene's germline CDR1 is KGHDR and CDR2 SFDVKD. The CDR3 covers 17 residues. CDR3 sequence: CATSGDTGTSSYNEQFF. In DNA form, the CDR3 reads TGTGCCACCAGTGGCGATACCGGGACAAGCTCCTACAATGAGCAGTTCTTC.

The rearrangement joins TRBV10-3 to TRBJ2-5; the D gene is possibly TRBD1 (7 bases). V dropped 3 bases and J dropped 5 bases, with 16 bases sitting between them. CDR1 is ENHRY, CDR2 SYGVKD, per germline. The CDR3 covers 15 residues. CDR3 nucleotide sequence: TGTGCCATCAGTGACACGACAGGGAGGATGGAGACCCAGTACTTC. The encoded protein is CAISDTTGRMETQYF.

The rearrangement joins TRBV7-6 to TRBJ2-2, with TRBD2 matching over 15 bases. CDR1 and CDR2 (germline): SGHVS, FNYEAQ. The CDR3 is 20 amino acids. J gave up 6 bases and V 6 bases, and 17 bases lay outside the gene matches. CDR3 nucleotides: TGTGCCAGCAGTTTACGATTACAGTCAAGGACTAGCGGGAGGGCCGGGGAGCTGTTTTTT. It specifies CASSLRLQSRTSGRAGELFF.

This clonotype was seen only a few times. V usage is TRBV4-3 and J usage is TRBJ2-2; 8 bases fit TRBD1. After removal of 4 bases from V and 0 bases from J, the junction contained 7 bases not matched to a gene. The CDR3 consists of 17 residues. From germline, CDR1 is LGHNA and CDR2 YSLEER. CDR3 region: CASSRRTGPTNTGELFF. The CDR3 DNA sequence: TGCGCCAGCAGCCGAAGGACAGGGCCCACGAACACCGGGGAGCTGTTTTTT.

The V gene is TRBV7-8, the J gene TRBJ1-2; 9 bases fit TRBD1. CDR3 length: 16 amino acids. Unmatched junction bases numbered 11, after V lost 5 bases and J lost 4 bases. Germline V gene lookup returns CDR1 SGHVS and CDR2 FQNEAQ. Written as DNA, the CDR3 is TGTGCCAGCAGCCGACCCAGACAGGGGGAGGGCTATGGCTACACCTTC. Amino acids: CASSRPRQGEGYGYTF. The full variable domain, in which reference TRBV7-8 and TRBJ1-2 provide the parts outside the CDR3, is GAGVSQSPRYKVAKRGQDVALRCDPISGHVSLFWYQQALGQGPEFLTYFQNEAQLDKSGLPSDRFFAERPEGSVSTLKIQRTQQEDSAVYLCASSRPRQGEGYGYTFGSGTRLTVV.

This clonotype appeared many times. This chain joins TRBV20-1 and TRBJ2-1, with 11 bases identical to TRBD2. The CDR3 length is 14 residues. Germline assignment: CDR1 DFQATT and CDR2 SNEGSKA (reference sequence). With V trimmed by 5 bases and J by 3 bases, 3 bases remained unmatched. In nucleotides, the CDR3 is TGCAGTGCTTCCCTAGCGGGAGGCTACAATGAGCAGTTCTTC. Its protein product is CSASLAGGYNEQFF.

A few counts support this clonotype. The gene calls are TRBV7-9 and TRBJ2-1, with TRBD2 as a possible D gene (6 bases). CDR1 and CDR2 from the germline V gene are SEHNR and FQNEAQ (reference sequence). CDR3 length: 16 amino acids. Trimming shortened V by 6 bases and J by 12 bases, and 27 bases separated the two germline ends. The CDR3: CASRQVSGSQAVRQFF. The CDR3 region has the DNA TGTGCCAGCAGGCAGGTTAGCGGATCCCAGGCCGTCCGGCAGTTCTTC.

This clonotype was detected ten times or more. V gene TRBV5-1 combines with J gene TRBJ2-2, with TRBD2 identical over 12 bases. CDR1 SGHRS and CDR2 YFSETQ come from the germline V gene. The CDR3 consists of 16 residues. Trimming cost V 4 bases and J 7 bases; bases outside gene matches: 8. DNA for the CDR3: TGCGCCAGCAGCCCAGTGACTAGCGGGAGCGGCGGGGAGCTGTTTTTT. Its protein is CASSPVTSGSGGELFF. The full variable domain, rest sourced from reference TRBV5-1 and TRBJ2-2, is KAGVTQTPRYLIKTRGQQVTLSCSPISGHRSVSWYQQTPGQGLQFLFEYFSETQRNKGNFPGRFSGRQFSNSRSEMNVSTLELGDSALYLCASSPVTSGSGGELFFGEGSRLTVL.

Ten or more counts support this clonotype. The chain is built from TRBV3-1 and TRBJ1-2; no firm D call. V was clipped by 4 bases and J by 7 bases, with 10 bases between them. The V gene's germline CDR1 is LGHDT and CDR2 YNNKEL (reference sequence). The CDR3 has 12 residues. The CDR3 DNA reads TGTGCCAGCAGCCGCTTGGAGAGTGGCTACACCTTC. It yields the protein CASSRLESGYTF. The full variable domain, its missing parts supplied by reference TRBV3-1 and TRBJ1-2, is DTAVSQTPKYLVTQMGNDKSIKCEQNLGHDTMYWYKQDSKKFLKIMFSYNNKELIINETVPNRFSPKSPDKAHLNLHINSLELGDSAVYFCASSRLESGYTFGSGTRLTVV.

This clonotype has just a few counts. The rearrangement uses TRBV7-2 and TRBJ2-2, with 12 bases identical to TRBD2. The CDR3 is 15 residues long. Looked up from germline, CDR1 is SGHTA and CDR2 is FQGNSA. V trimming: 6 bases; J trimming: 5 bases; junction bases outside the gene matches: 4. CDR3 loop: CASSSTSGGTGELFF. The CDR3 nucleotides read TGTGCCAGCAGTTCCACTAGCGGGGGGACCGGGGAGCTGTTTTTT.

This clonotype was seen at least ten times. The rearrangement uses TRBV7-2 and TRBJ2-1; TRBD2 matches at 9 bases. The CDR3 spans 15 residues. Germline V gives CDR1 SGHTA, CDR2 FQGNSA. The ends lost 1 base at V and 12 bases at J; junction bases unmatched: 10. CDR3 bases: TGTGCCAGCAGCTTAGACGCGGCGGGAGGGCGATGGCAGTTCTTC. It yields the protein CASSLDAAGGRWQFF.

The V call is TRBV7-2, the J call TRBJ1-6; D unresolved. V dropped 7 bases and J dropped 5 bases, with 15 bases sitting between them. Germline V gives CDR1 SGHTA, CDR2 FQGNSA. The CDR3 spans 15 residues. In DNA form, the CDR3 reads TGTGCCAGCACCCGGATGGGAGCCAATAATTCACCCCTCCACTTT. This encodes CASTRMGANNSPLHF.

This clonotype has at least ten counts. The chain recombines TRBV2 with TRBJ2-1; D not certain. CDR3 length: 13 residues. The V end was cut by 4 bases, the J end by 4 bases, with 8 bases between. The germline CDR1 and CDR2 sequences are SNHLY and FYNNEI. This CDR3 is CASSVGFYNEQFF. The CDR3 nucleotides are TGTGCCAGCAGTGTGGGATTTTACAATGAGCAGTTCTTC.

The sample holds a few counts of this clonotype. As DNA, the CDR3 is TGTGCCAGCTCACCCCGGGACATCCTCCCTGAAGCTTTCTTT. It translates to CASSPRDILPEAFF. This chain uses TRBV18 with TRBJ1-1; perhaps TRBD1 as D (6 bases). This CDR3 has 14 amino acids. V lost 3 bases and J 6 bases, leaving 14 bases between the germline ends. From germline, CDR1 is KGHSH and CDR2 LQKENI.

This clonotype appeared a few times. The rearrangement links TRBV6-5 to TRBJ1-5; 7 nucleotides line up with TRBD1. The germline CDR1 and CDR2 sequences are MNHEY and SVGAGI. The V segment lost 4 bases and the J segment 4 bases; nucleotides outside the gene matches: 10. This CDR3 has 16 amino acids. The CDR3: CASSWTGTDRNQPQHF. In DNA, the CDR3 is TGTGCCAGCAGTTGGACCGGGACAGACAGGAATCAGCCCCAGCATTTT.

This clonotype has just a few counts. This chain connects TRBV27 to TRBJ2-7; 8 bases match TRBD1. CDR3 length equals 15 residues. Germline CDR1 is MNHEY and CDR2 is SMNVEV (reference sequence). The ends lost 5 bases at V and 3 bases at J; junction bases unmatched: 9. The CDR3 DNA reads TGTGCCAGCAGTACCCGGACAGGGACCAACTACGAGCAGTACTTC. Protein sequence: CASSTRTGTNYEQYF.

This clonotype has more than one count but fewer than ten. J is TRBJ2-3 and V is TRBV18; 7 bases map to TRBD1. The V gene end was trimmed by 2 bases and the J gene end by 1 base; junction bases not matched to a gene: 15. This CDR3 comprises 19 residues. From germline, CDR1 is KGHSH and CDR2 LQKENI. The CDR3 spells CASSPGRDSPGRRTDTQYF. The CDR3 nucleotides read TGTGCCAGCTCACCAGGCCGGGACAGCCCCGGTAGGCGCACAGATACGCAGTATTTT.